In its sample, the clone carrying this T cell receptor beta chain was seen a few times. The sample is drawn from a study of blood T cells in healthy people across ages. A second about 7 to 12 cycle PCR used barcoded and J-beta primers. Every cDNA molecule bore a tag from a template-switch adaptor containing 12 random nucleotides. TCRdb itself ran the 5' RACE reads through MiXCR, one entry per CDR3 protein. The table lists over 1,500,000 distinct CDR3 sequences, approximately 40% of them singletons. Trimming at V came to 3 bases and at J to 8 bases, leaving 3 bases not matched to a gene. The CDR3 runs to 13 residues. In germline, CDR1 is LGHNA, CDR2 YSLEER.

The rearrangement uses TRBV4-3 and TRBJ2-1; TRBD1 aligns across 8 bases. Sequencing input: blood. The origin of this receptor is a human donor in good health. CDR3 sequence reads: CASSHPGGDEQFF. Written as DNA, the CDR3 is TGCGCCAGCAGCCACCCAGGGGGCGATGAGCAGTTCTTC.